These 14 T cell receptor beta chains came from one sample sequenced in a study of cytomegalovirus exposure and HLA in healthy donors. 60 Vbeta and 13 Jbeta primers were used in PCR. Repertoires were generated with immunoSEQ multiplex PCR, while TCRdb's copy carries only in-frame clones and drops some. The data contain 130,000 or so clones, roughly 79% of them seen just once; the ten biggest clones take up over 1.3%. Sequencing was performed on PBMCs. These receptors came from a middle-aged woman in good health and CMV-seronegative.

The chain recombines TRBV6-6 with TRBJ1-1; D is undetermined. Germline values: CDR1 MNHNY, CDR2 SVGAGI (reference sequence). The CDR3 is 12 residues long. The V gene lost 4 bases and the J gene lost 1 base, with 4 bases spanning the gap. The DNA of the CDR3 is TGTGCCAGCAGTTTGGCGAACACTGAAGCTTTCTTT. The encoded protein is CASSLANTEAFF.

CDR3 in DNA: TGTGCCAGCACCAGCGAAAACAATCAGCCCCAGTATTTT. It encodes CASTSENNQPQYF. V usage is TRBV28 and J usage is TRBJ1-5, with unresolved D. The DNA end is a closer match to TRBJ2-3, so the J assignment may be wrong. The CDR3 extends over 13 amino acids. Germline V gene lookup returns CDR1 MDHEN and CDR2 SYDVKM.

The count of this clone is one. The V and J genes are TRBV29-1 and TRBJ2-7; 10 bases line up with TRBD1. The CDR3 has 14 residues. The V gene end was trimmed by 3 bases and the J gene end by 3 bases; junction bases not matched to a gene: 5. Germline CDR1 SQVTM, CDR2 ANQGSEA. DNA for the CDR3: TGCAGCGTTGAGGCCGGACAGGGGGTCTACGAGCAGTACTTC. Encoded protein: CSVEAGQGVYEQYF.

V and J are TRBV28 and TRBJ2-3; 9 bases match TRBD2. CDR1 is MDHEN, CDR2 SYDVKM, per germline. Trimming took 0 bases from V and 5 from J; bases not matched to a gene: 3. CDR3 length: 15 residues. The CDR3: CASSLWAGGGDTQYF. The DNA of the CDR3 is TGTGCCAGCAGTTTATGGGCGGGGGGGGGAGATACGCAGTATTTT. Full variable domain (remainder filled in from reference TRBV28 and TRBJ2-3): DVKVTQSSRYLVKRTGEKVFLECVQDMDHENMFWYRQDPGLGLRLIYFSYDVKMKEKGDIPEGYSVSREKKERFSLILESASTNQTSMYLCASSLWAGGGDTQYFGPGTRLTVL.

The genes are TRBV6-1 and TRBJ2-7; TRBD2 is a possible D gene (5 bases). In germline, CDR1 is MNHNS, CDR2 SASEGT. CDR3 length equals 13 residues. Trimming stripped 8 bases from V and 6 bases from J, with 17 bases between. In DNA, the CDR3 is TGTGCCAGCCACGCGCCCGGAGGCTGCGAGCAGTACTTC. Protein product: CASHAPGGCEQYF.

The rearrangement joins TRBV6-1 to TRBJ2-2, with 9 nucleotides matching TRBD2. The ends lost 3 bases at V and 2 bases at J; junction bases unmatched: 4. The CDR3 runs 16 residues. Germline V CDR1 and CDR2: MNHNS, SASEGT. The CDR3 here is CASSEGRGGNTGELFF. CDR3 nucleotide sequence: TGTGCCAGCAGTGAGGGGCGGGGGGGAAACACCGGGGAGCTGTTTTTT.

V and J are TRBV4-2 and TRBJ2-5, with 10 bases aligning to TRBD1. Matching the DNA end better, TRBJ2-7 makes the J call doubtful. CDR3 length: 16 residues. Germline V gene data show CDR1 as LGHNA and CDR2 as YNFKEQ. Written as DNA, the CDR3 is TGTGCCAGCAGCCCTCCTACGGGACAGGGGACCTACGAGCAGTACTTC. Encoded protein: CASSPPTGQGTYEQYF.

This clone was found a few times. The genes are TRBV29-1 and TRBJ1-4; perhaps TRBD1 as D (6 bases). CDR1 SQVTM and CDR2 ANQGSEA come from the germline V gene. The CDR3 length is 13 residues. The V end was cut by 4 bases, the J end by 3 bases, with 9 bases between. CDR3 sequence (DNA): TGCAGCGTTGGACAGGTTTCTAATGAAAAACTGTTTTTT. Translating gives CSVGQVSNEKLFF.

The genes are TRBV9 and TRBJ2-5; tentative D call: TRBD2 (7 bases). The CDR3 is 18 amino acids. Trimming left V 0 bases short and J 1 base short, with 19 bases between. Germline CDR1 and CDR2: SGDLS and YYNGEE. The CDR3 is CASSVATVRGTIQETQYF. CDR3 DNA sequence: TGTGCCAGCAGCGTAGCTACTGTGAGGGGGACTATCCAAGAGACCCAGTACTTC. Looking up the rest from reference TRBV9 and TRBJ2-5 gives the full variable domain: DSGVTQTPKHLITATGQRVTLRCSPRSGDLSVYWYQQSLDQGLQFLIQYYNGEERAKGNILERFSAQQFPDLHSELNLSSLELGDSALYFCASSVATVRGTIQETQYFGPGTRLLVL.

This clone was seen a few times. The rearrangement joins TRBV11-1 to TRBJ2-2; 9 bases align to TRBD1. Per the germline V gene, CDR1 is SGHAT and CDR2 is FQDESV (reference sequence). V lost 5 bases and J lost 4; bases outside the gene matches: 8. CDR3 length: 16 amino acids. CDR3 amino acids: CASSPRQGEGTGELFF. DNA of the CDR3: TGTGCCAGCAGCCCTCGACAGGGGGAAGGCACCGGGGAGCTGTTTTTT. Combining the CDR3 with reference TRBV11-1 and TRBJ2-2 gives the whole variable domain EAEVAQSPRYKITEKSQAVAFWCDPISGHATLYWYRQILGQGPELLVQFQDESVVDDSQLPKDRFSAERLKGVDSTLKIQPAELGDSAMYLCASSPRQGEGTGELFFGEGSRLTVL.

This clone was detected once. This chain joins TRBV10-3 and TRBJ1-1, with D tentatively TRBD1 (6 bases). CDR3 length equals 14 residues. The germline gives CDR1 ENHRY, CDR2 SYGVKD. V was cut by 0 bases and J by 5 bases, with 10 bases left in between. The CDR3 coding sequence is TGTGCCATCAGTGAGTCTAACAGGGCAACTGAAGCTTTCTTT. This codes for CAISESNRATEAFF.

J is TRBJ1-2 and V is TRBV27; perhaps TRBD1 as D (6 bases). V was pared by 8 bases and J by 4 bases, with 14 bases between. Germline V lookup: CDR1 MNHEY, CDR2 SMNVEV (reference sequence). The CDR3 extends over 13 amino acids. This CDR3 reads CASSPEGVYGYTF. CDR3 DNA: TGTGCCAGCTCCCCCGAGGGGGTCTATGGCTACACCTTC.

The rearrangement uses TRBV28 and TRBJ1-3, with TRBD1 as a possible D gene (5 bases). V was cut by 5 bases and J by 0 bases, with 17 bases left in between. The CDR3 loop spans 17 amino acids. Germline values: CDR1 MDHEN, CDR2 SYDVKM. DNA for the CDR3: TGTGCCAGCAGTGCCCCAGGGTTACGAGCCTCTGGAAACACCATATATTTT. Translated: CASSAPGLRASGNTIYF.

This rearrangement joins TRBV5-1 to TRBJ2-7, with D hard to call. This CDR3 has 14 amino acids. The germline V and J ends were trimmed by 3 bases and 2 bases, with 12 bases remaining between them. The germline V gene encodes CDR1 SGHRS and CDR2 YFSETQ. The CDR3 spells CASSSIGFAYEQYF. DNA for the CDR3: TGCGCCAGCAGCTCTATTGGTTTTGCCTACGAGCAGTACTTC.